This T cell receptor beta chain was obtained from a study of glioma-infiltrating T cells. Study observations and caveats: Gliomas, especially low-grade, showed above-expected tissue-blood divergence; non-neoplastic patients showed below. Tissue and blood shared very few CDR3 sequences.

The CDR3 totals 15 residues. The germline gives CDR1 MDHEN, CDR2 SYDVKM. V dropped 6 bases and J dropped 3; count of bases not matched to a gene: 6. This clonotype showed up many times. The antigen is unknown. Using RNA template, CDR3s of TCR alpha and beta were amplified with iRepertoire arm-PCR. Input was roughly 100-450 ng of tissue mRNA or PBMC total RNA. TCRdb processed the multiplex PCR reads anew with MiXCR; each CDR3 protein has one entry. The sample carries 20,000 to 25,000 distinct CDR3 sequences, 20% to 25% recorded once. The material sequenced was glioma tissue, nonneoplastic brain tissue, or PBMCs (not recorded which). The J gene is TRBJ2-3, the V gene TRBV28; 10 positions agree with TRBD2. The receptor was derived from a human donor with low-grade glioma or glioblastoma, undergoing nonglioma brain surgery, or in good health (not recorded which). CDR3 DNA sequence: TGTGCCAGCAGGCCGGGGACTAGCGTGACAGATACGCAGTATTTT. The encoded protein is CASRPGTSVTDTQYF.